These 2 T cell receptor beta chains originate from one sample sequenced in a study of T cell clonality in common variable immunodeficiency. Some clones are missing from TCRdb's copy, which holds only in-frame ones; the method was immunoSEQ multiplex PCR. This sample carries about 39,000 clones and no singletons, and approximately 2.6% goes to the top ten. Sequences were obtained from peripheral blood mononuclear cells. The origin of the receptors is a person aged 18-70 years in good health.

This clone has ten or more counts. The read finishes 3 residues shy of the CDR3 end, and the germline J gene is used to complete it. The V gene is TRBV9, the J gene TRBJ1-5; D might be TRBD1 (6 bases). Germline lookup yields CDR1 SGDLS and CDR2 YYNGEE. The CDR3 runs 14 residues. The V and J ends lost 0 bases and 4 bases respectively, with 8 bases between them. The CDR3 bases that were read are TGTGCCAGCAGCGTAGCAGGGGTTAATCAGCCC. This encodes CASSVAGVNQP. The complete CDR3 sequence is CASSVAGVNQPQHF.

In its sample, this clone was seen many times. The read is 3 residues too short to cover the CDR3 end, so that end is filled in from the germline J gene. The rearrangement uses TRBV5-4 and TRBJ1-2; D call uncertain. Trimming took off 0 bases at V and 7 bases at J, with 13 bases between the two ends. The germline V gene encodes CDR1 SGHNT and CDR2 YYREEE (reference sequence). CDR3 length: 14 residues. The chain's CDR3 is CASSLEVEGTGYTF. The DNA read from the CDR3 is TGTGCCAGCAGCTTGGAGGTTGAGGGTACTGGC.